This entry is about one T cell receptor (beta chain). Up to about 2 ug genomic DNA was used for TCRB CDR3 amplification. Produced via immunoSEQ multiplex PCR; TCRdb's table is partial and in-frame only. The table includes tens of thousands of clones, 82% detected once. These data come from a study of glioma-infiltrating T cells after dendritic cell vaccination. Looking at the study overall: Patients had newly diagnosed or recurrent glioblastoma and received dendritic cell vaccines. At biweekly intervals, patients got three intradermal dendritic cell vaccine injections.

Trimming removed 1 base at V and 6 bases at J, with 15 bases between. CDR3 length: 15 residues. The germline CDR1 and CDR2 sequences are MNHNS and SASEGT. None of the glioblastoma patients had an isocitrate dehydrogenase mutation. This specimen was blood, taken before dendritic cell vaccination. The gene calls are TRBV6-1 and TRBJ1-1; D is perhaps TRBD1 (5 bases). The receptor was derived from a human donor with glioblastoma. CDR3 amino acids: CASSEEGRVTPEAFF. The CDR3 DNA reads TGTGCCAGCAGTGAAGAGGGCAGGGTGACCCCTGAAGCTTTCTTT.